This T cell receptor (beta chain) was observed in a study of T-cell memory formation after mild COVID-19. Turning to the study itself: TCR clustering was largely donor specific.

Findings and limits, study-wide: Contracting clones localized mainly to CM and EM when CD4+ and mainly to EMRA when CD8+.

MiXCR, run by TCRdb on the 5' RACE reads, gives a single entry per CDR3 protein. Of about 360,000 distinct CDR3 sequences in the sample, about an eighth were seen once. For this clonotype: The target antigen is unknown.

The CDR3 length is 15 residues. CDR1 is SGHDT, CDR2 YYEEEE, per germline. Trimming stripped 4 bases from V and 2 bases from J, with 15 bases between. This chain links TRBV5-6 with TRBJ1-2; no firm D call. The sample comprised PBMCs or a T cell subset sorted from them (not recorded which). The sequence was collected from a man aged 18 to 35 who had mild COVID-19 (a few samples of this study predate the infection). Cell type and time point are not known. CDR3 in amino acids: CASSQPEEGNYGYTF. In DNA form, the CDR3 reads TGTGCCAGCAGCCAGCCCGAGGAGGGCAACTATGGCTACACCTTC.